Listed below are T cell receptor beta chains from one sample, sequenced in a study of glioma-infiltrating T cells. Via MiXCR, TCRdb re-called the multiplex PCR reads, giving one row per CDR3 protein. Of more than 95,000 distinct CDR3 sequences listed, around 28% were seen once; the top ten hold around 40%. Sequencing was done on a sample of glioma tissue, nonneoplastic brain tissue, or PBMCs (not recorded which). These receptor sequences come from a human donor with low-grade glioma or glioblastoma, undergoing nonglioma brain surgery, or in good health (not recorded which). The CDR3 runs from the conserved cysteine through the conserved F or W. Fields, in order: CDR3 protein, CDR3 DNA, CDR3 length, J gene, V gene, D gene, clone size. A D gene is named only where the DNA matches it firmly. Expanded clones are given a class, and other clones once, few, many or no size at all.

CASSPSPTGCQYF,TGTGCCAGCAGCCCTTCCCCGACAGGGTGTCAGTACTTC,13,TRBJ2-5,TRBV7-2,TRBD1,-
CASGYGQRFKNTEAFF,TGTGCCAGCGGTTACGGACAGCGATTTAAGAACACTGAAGCTTTCTTT,16,TRBJ1-1,TRBV6-5,-,-
CASSESDTQYF,TGTGCCAGCAGTGAATCAGATACGCAGTATTTT,11,TRBJ2-3,TRBV2,-,many
CSARVGSTNEKLFF,TGCAGTGCTAGAGTGGGATCAACTAATGAAAAACTGTTTTTT,14,TRBJ1-4,TRBV20-1,-,many
CSLTGTIDHEQFF,TGCAGCTTAACCGGGACAATTGACCATGAGCAGTTCTTC,13,TRBJ2-1,TRBV29-1,-,few
CSVGPGGNTEAFF,TGCAGTGTTGGACCTGGTGGGAACACTGAAGCTTTCTTT,13,TRBJ1-1,TRBV29-1,-,few
CSARGRDRGLEALHF,TGCAGTGCTAGAGGCCGGGACAGGGGGCTTGAGGCCCTCCACTTT,15,TRBJ1-6,TRBV20-1,TRBD1,many
CASRSGGTGELFF,TGTGCCAGCAGATCCGGGGGCACCGGGGAGCTGTTTTTT,13,TRBJ2-2,TRBV7-9,-,-
CSGGQGTNQPQHF,TGCAGTGGGGGACAGGGCACCAATCAGCCCCAGCATTTT,13,TRBJ1-5,TRBV20-1,TRBD1,many
CSARGGKQGLEQYF,TGCAGTGCTAGAGGGGGTAAACAGGGGCTCGAGCAGTACTTC,14,TRBJ2-7,TRBV20-1,TRBD1,many
CASSQGTSGGRLGETQYF,TGTGCCAGCAGCCAGGGAACGAGCGGGGGACGACTCGGGGAGACCCAGTACTTC,18,TRBJ2-5,TRBV3-1,TRBD2,-
CASSYGQGSPLHF,TGTGCCAGCAGTTACGGGCAGGGCTCACCCCTCCACTTT,13,TRBJ1-6,TRBV6-6,-,many
CASSLRGRQGRSSLMGNTQYF,TGTGCCAGCAGCTTAAGGGGCAGGCAGGGCAGGTCTTCACTTATGGGAAATACGCAGTATTTT,21,TRBJ2-3,TRBV7-3,-,-
CASSLQGAVGYAF,TGTGCCAGCAGCTTACAGGGGGCGGTGGGCTACGCCTTC,13,TRBJ1-2,TRBV6-1,TRBD1,-
CASRRLAGAVGYTF,TGTGCCAGCAGAAGACTAGCGGGGGCGGTGGGCTACACCTTC,14,TRBJ1-2,TRBV27,-,-
CASSPLGGLEVQVPTYTQYF,TGTGCCAGCAGCCCCCTGGGGGGACTCGAAGTCCAAGTACCCACATATACGCAGTATTTT,20,TRBJ2-3,TRBV7-2,-,-
CSVNRGRETQYF,TGCAGCGTTAACAGGGGGCGAGAGACCCAGTACTTC,12,TRBJ2-5,TRBV29-1,TRBD1,-
CASSPGSGESEAFF,TGTGCCAGCAGCCCCGGATCAGGAGAGTCTGAAGCTTTCTTT,14,TRBJ1-1,TRBV7-2,-,-
CASSEAFGSGELFF,TGTGCCAGCAGTGAAGCGTTCGGGTCCGGGGAGCTGTTTTTT,14,TRBJ2-2,TRBV2,-,few
CATRAVNQETQYF,TGTGCCACCAGGGCGGTAAACCAAGAGACCCAGTACTTC,13,TRBJ2-5,TRBV24-1,-,many
CASSQVSGHAPTDTQYF,TGTGCCAGCAGCCAAGTATCCGGCCATGCCCCCACAGATACGCAGTATTTT,17,TRBJ2-3,TRBV3-1,-,-
CTSSLMASGGQEQFF,TGTACCAGCAGCTTAATGGCTAGCGGGGGACAAGAGCAGTTCTTC,15,TRBJ2-1,TRBV7-2,TRBD2,-
CASSLALDGTEAFF,TGTGCCAGCAGCTTAGCCCTAGACGGAACCGAAGCTTTCTTT,14,TRBJ1-1,TRBV7-8,-,many
CASSISQGAYQPQHF,TGTGCCAGTAGTATAAGTCAGGGGGCGTATCAGCCCCAGCATTTT,15,TRBJ1-5,TRBV19,TRBD1,-
CSVEYGNSAETQYF,TGCAGCGTTGAGTATGGCAACTCTGCCGAGACCCAGTACTTC,14,TRBJ2-5,TRBV29-1,-,few
CASSPGQGQETQYF,TGTGCCAGCAGCCCCGGACAGGGGCAGGAGACCCAGTACTTC,14,TRBJ2-5,TRBV7-8,TRBD1,many
CASSPGQGNGNEQFF,TGTGCCAGCAGCCCTGGACAGGGGAATGGCAATGAGCAGTTCTTC,15,TRBJ2-1,TRBV6-1,TRBD1,many
CASTTDGATNEKLFF,TGTGCCAGCACTACGGACGGAGCAACTAATGAAAAACTGTTTTTT,15,TRBJ1-4,TRBV2,-,-
CASSLDRTGGNTIYF,TGTGCCAGCAGCTTAGATCGGACAGGGGGAAACACCATATATTTT,15,TRBJ1-3,TRBV7-9,TRBD1,-
CASSHDGGVLTYEQYF,TGTGCCAGCAGTCATGACGGCGGGGTGTTAACCTACGAGCAGTACTTC,16,TRBJ2-7,TRBV27,-,many
CASSPRDSPSYEQYF,TGTGCCAGCAGCCCTCGGGACAGCCCCTCCTACGAGCAGTACTTC,15,TRBJ2-7,TRBV7-6,TRBD1,many
CSVDGGTKETQYF,TGCAGCGTTGATGGCGGGACCAAGGAGACCCAGTACTTC,13,TRBJ2-5,TRBV29-1,-,few
CASRAGQGATEAFF,TGTGCCAGCAGAGCAGGACAGGGCGCCACTGAAGCTTTCTTT,14,TRBJ1-1,TRBV6-1,TRBD1,many
CAISESPGSLNTEAFF,TGTGCCATCAGTGAGTCTCCAGGGTCCCTGAACACTGAAGCTTTCTTT,16,TRBJ1-1,TRBV10-3,-,many
CASSTGGWETQYF,TGTGCCAGTAGTACAGGGGGCTGGGAGACCCAGTACTTC,13,TRBJ2-5,TRBV19,TRBD1,few
CASGRGANYNEQSF,TGTGCCAGCGGCCGGGGGGCCAATTACAATGAGCAGTCCTTC,14,TRBJ2-1,TRBV2,-,-
CASMGSNNSPLHF,TGTGCCAGTATGGGCAGTAATAATTCACCCCTCCACTTT,13,TRBJ1-6,TRBV19,-,many
CASSLRDRDRGYTF,TGTGCCAGCAGCTTACGGGACAGGGATAGAGGCTACACCTTC,14,TRBJ1-2,TRBV7-9,TRBD1,many
CASSVWNVNTEAFF,TGTGCCAGCAGCGTCTGGAACGTAAACACTGAAGCTTTCTTT,14,TRBJ1-1,TRBV12-3/TRBV12-4,-,-
CASSPELGNQPQHF,TGTGCCAGCAGCCCGGAGTTGGGCAATCAGCCCCAGCATTTT,14,TRBJ1-5,TRBV6-1,-,many
CASRQGSGNTIYF,TGTGCCAGCAGACAGGGCTCTGGAAACACCATATATTTT,13,TRBJ1-3,TRBV12-3/TRBV12-4,-,many
CASSAPGATEAFF,TGTGCCAGCAGCGCCCCGGGTGCCACTGAAGCTTTCTTT,13,TRBJ1-1,TRBV7-6,-,few
CASGRCNYGYTF,TGTGCCAGCGGTCGGTGTAACTATGGCTATACCTTC,12,TRBJ1-2,TRBV28,-,-
CSAREGTIAVDNQPQHF,TGCAGTGCTAGAGAGGGTACGATAGCCGTAGACAATCAGCCCCAGCATTTT,17,TRBJ1-5,TRBV20-1,-,many
CASSRMTANTEAFF,TGTGCCAGCTCACGAATGACGGCGAACACTGAAGCTTTCTTT,14,TRBJ1-1,TRBV18,-,many
CASSSSVGTSQETQYF,TGTGCCAGCAGCTCGAGCGTAGGGACTTCCCAAGAGACCCAGTACTTC,16,TRBJ2-5,TRBV11-2,-,few